These T cell receptor beta chains were read from a single sample in a study of response to subunit inactivated influenza vaccine. TCRdb analysed the RT-PCR reads with MiXCR anew, one entry per CDR3 protein. The table shows a few hundred thousand distinct CDR3 sequences, with around 13% occurring only once. The sequencing here drew on PBMCs from blood, taken roughly 12 days after vaccination. Receptors were obtained from a middle-aged man who received an inactivated influenza vaccine. Each CDR3 is given with its conserved first and last residue. The D gene is left open where the match is weak. A row's size may be missing; if present it is once, few, many or a size class.

V	J	D	size	DNA	CDR3
TRBV18	TRBJ2-6	.	many	TGTGCCAGCTCACCACCCGGGGCCAACGTCCTGACTTTC	CASSPPGANVLTF
TRBV12-3/TRBV12-4	TRBJ2-7	TRBD1	.	TGTGCCAGCAGTTTTGAGGGACAGGGCCCCTACGAGCAGTACTTC	CASSFEGQGPYEQYF
TRBV3-1	TRBJ2-5	.	many	TGTGCCAGCAGTTTGAAACAGGATACCCAGTACTTC	CASSLKQDTQYF
TRBV6-1	TRBJ1-3	.	.	TGTGCCAGCAGTGTTGCCCGATCCTCTGGAAACACCATATATTTT	CASSVARSSGNTIYF
TRBV11-2	TRBJ2-1	.	few	TGTGCCAGCAGCTTAGAGGTGGGCAATGAGCAGTTCTTC	CASSLEVGNEQFF
TRBV5-5	TRBJ1-2	.	.	TGTGCCAGCAGCTTGGAGGGTGGCTACACCTTC	CASSLEGGYTF
TRBV4-1	TRBJ2-3	TRBD2	few	TGCGCCAGCAGCCCTCTAGCGGGTCCCACAGATACGCAGTATTTT	CASSPLAGPTDTQYF
TRBV3-1	TRBJ2-2	.	.	TGTGCCAGCAGCCACGGGCCCGGGGAGCTGTTTTTT	CASSHGPGELFF
TRBV25-1	TRBJ2-1	.	.	TGTGCCAGCAGTGAATCTGCGGGTGGCTACAATGAGCAGTTCTTC	CASSESAGGYNEQFF
TRBV7-8	TRBJ2-7	TRBD1	.	TGTGCCAGCAGCTTAGCCGACAGGGATTACGAGCAGTACTTC	CASSLADRDYEQYF
TRBV10-3	TRBJ2-7	.	.	TGTGCCATCAGCTACGGGACCAATACCTACGAGCAGTACTTC	CAISYGTNTYEQYF
TRBV12-3/TRBV12-4	TRBJ2-3	TRBD2	many	TGTGCCAGCAGCTACACTAGCGCGAGCACAGATACGCAGTATTTT	CASSYTSASTDTQYF
TRBV14	TRBJ2-7	TRBD2	.	TGTGCCAGCAGCCATCCGACTAGCGGGAGTTACGAGCAGTACTTC	CASSHPTSGSYEQYF
TRBV12-3/TRBV12-4	TRBJ2-7	.	many	TGTGCCAGCAGTTTGGCCCAGGGTCCCTACGAGCAGTACTTC	CASSLAQGPYEQYF
TRBV24-1	TRBJ2-1	.	few	TGTGCCACCAGTGACACCGGGACCAAAAAGAACAATGAGCAGTTCTTC	CATSDTGTKKNNEQFF
TRBV5-6	TRBJ1-2	TRBD1	.	TGTGCCAGCAGCACCGGACAGGATGGCTACACCTTC	CASSTGQDGYTF
TRBV18	TRBJ1-1	.	.	TGTGCCAGCTCACCTAAGGGGTATGGTGAAGCTTTCTTT	CASSPKGYGEAFF
TRBV9	TRBJ1-1	.	.	TGTGCCAGCAGCGTCTTTAGCCAGGGGAACACTGAAGCTTTCTTT	CASSVFSQGNTEAFF
TRBV7-2	TRBJ1-2	.	few	TGTGCCAGCAGCTTTTTAACAGGTTATGGCTACACCTTC	CASSFLTGYGYTF
TRBV7-9	TRBJ2-5	.	.	TGTGCCAGCGGCTGGGGTGGTCAAGAGACCCAGTACTTC	CASGWGGQETQYF
TRBV12-3/TRBV12-4	TRBJ2-3	.	many	TGTGCCAGCAGTGGTGGTGGGTCCATAGATACGCAGTATTTT	CASSGGGSIDTQYF
TRBV28	TRBJ2-5	.	.	TGTGCCAGCAGAGCTTGGGGGTTTGATAGTGGGGCCCAGTACTTC	CASRAWGFDSGAQYF
TRBV5-1	TRBJ2-7	.	.	TGCGCCAGCAGCCCGGACAGTGGCTACGAGCAGTACTTC	CASSPDSGYEQYF
TRBV20-1	TRBJ2-5	TRBD2	few	TGCAGTGCTAGAGACCTGGGACTAGCGGAGAGATTCCAAGAGACCCAGTACTTC	CSARDLGLAERFQETQYF
TRBV28	TRBJ2-3	TRBD2	.	TGTGCCAGCAGTTTTTACGCGGGAGTGATGGGTACGCAGTATTTT	CASSFYAGVMGTQYF
TRBV6-5	TRBJ1-5	.	.	TGTGCCAGCAGTTATTCCCGGTGGGGAGGGAATCAGCCCCAGCATTTT	CASSYSRWGGNQPQHF
TRBV11-2	TRBJ2-3	TRBD2	few	TGTGCCAGCAGCTTATTGGAAAGGAGCGGGAGGAGGATAGATACGCAGTATTTT	CASSLLERSGRRIDTQYF
TRBV7-9	TRBJ2-1	TRBD2	.	TGTGCCAGCAGCTTAGTTGCTAGCGGGAGAAACAATGAGCAGTTCTTC	CASSLVASGRNNEQFF
TRBV29-1	TRBJ1-2	.	many	TGCAGCGTTTCAGGTGTTAATGGCTACACCTTC	CSVSGVNGYTF
TRBV15	TRBJ2-5	.	few	TGTGCCACCAGCAGCCTTACCCAGTACAGAGACCAAGAGACCCAGTACTTC	CATSSLTQYRDQETQYF
TRBV5-5	TRBJ1-2	TRBD1	once	TGTGCCAGCAGCTACAGGGGACCCTATGGCTACACCTTC	CASSYRGPYGYTF
TRBV7-6	TRBJ2-7	.	.	TGTGCCAGCAGCTTAGGTCAGGGTCGCGACGAGCAGTACTTC	CASSLGQGRDEQYF
TRBV29-1	TRBJ2-1	.	few	TGCACCGGCAGACAGGAATACAATGAGCAGTTCTTC	CTGRQEYNEQFF
TRBV7-2	TRBJ2-3	.	many	TGTGCCAGCAGCTCTCTCGTAGATACGCAGTATTTT	CASSSLVDTQYF
TRBV4-2	TRBJ2-7	.	.	TGTGCCAGCGGCCCCGGGCCAGGCTCCTACGAGCAGTACTTC	CASGPGPGSYEQYF
TRBV6-1	TRBJ1-4	TRBD1	.	TGTGCCAGCACTCTAGGACAGGGAAGGAATGAAAAACTGTTTTTT	CASTLGQGRNEKLFF
TRBV20-1	TRBJ2-1	.	many	TGCAGTGCTAGAGATCAGGGGTATGAGCAGTTCTTC	CSARDQGYEQFF
TRBV4-2	TRBJ1-6	.	.	TGTGCCAGCAGCCAAGTACAGGGAAATAATTCACCCCTCCACTTT	CASSQVQGNNSPLHF
TRBV7-9	TRBJ1-1	.	.	TGTGCCAGCAGCTTAGGTAGGCCAGCTATGAACACTGAAGCTTTCTTT	CASSLGRPAMNTEAFF
TRBV12-3/TRBV12-4	TRBJ1-2	TRBD1	few	TGTGCCAGCAGTTTACCAAACCCGTCGACAGGGAAATATGGCTACACCTTC	CASSLPNPSTGKYGYTF
TRBV14	TRBJ1-3	.	.	TGTGCCAGCAGCCAACGGGGGAGAGAAGGAAACACCATATATTTT	CASSQRGREGNTIYF
TRBV30	TRBJ2-2	.	few	TGTGCCTGGAAGAGGCGGGGGCTAGACACCGGGGAGCTGTTTTTT	CAWKRRGLDTGELFF
TRBV4-2	TRBJ1-1	.	few	TGTGCCAGCAGCCAACAGGACCGGAACACTGAAGCTTTCTTT	CASSQQDRNTEAFF
TRBV12-3/TRBV12-4	TRBJ2-1	TRBD2	many	TGTGCCAGCAGTCTAAGCGGGGCCTCCTACAATGAGCAGTTCTTC	CASSLSGASYNEQFF
TRBV5-6	TRBJ1-2	.	few	TGTGCCAGCAGCTTGGAGACAGGAACTAACTATGGCTACACCTTC	CASSLETGTNYGYTF
TRBV5-1	TRBJ2-1	.	.	TGCGCCAGCAGCTTGAATGGGGGCAATGAGCAGTTCTTC	CASSLNGGNEQFF
TRBV5-4	TRBJ2-1	.	.	TGTGCCAGCAGCCCCCCAGGGATAGTGCCCGATGAGCAGTTCTTC	CASSPPGIVPDEQFF
TRBV4-3	TRBJ2-2	.	few	TGCGCCAGCAGCCAAGATGGTCCCGACACCGGGGAGCTGTTTTTT	CASSQDGPDTGELFF
TRBV5-1	TRBJ2-1	TRBD2	.	TGCGCCAGCAGCTTGTCACTAGCGGGGGGGCATGAGCAGTTCTTC	CASSLSLAGGHEQFF
TRBV5-1	TRBJ2-1	.	few	TGCGCCAGCAGCTTGGTTCAGGGTTACAATGAGCAGTTCTTC	CASSLVQGYNEQFF
TRBV20-1	TRBJ2-7	TRBD1	few	TGCAGTGCTCCAACGGACAGGGGGCTATACGAGCAGTACTTC	CSAPTDRGLYEQYF
TRBV28	TRBJ1-1	.	.	TGTGCCAGCATTATGGGGGGCACCACTGAAGCTTTCTTT	CASIMGGTTEAFF
TRBV20-1	TRBJ2-7	TRBD2	.	TGCAGTGCTAGAGATCCGACTAGCGGGAGGGTCGGAGGCTACGAGCAGTACTTC	CSARDPTSGRVGGYEQYF
TRBV7-9	TRBJ2-2	.	.	TGTGCCAGCAGCTGGGGCCTCGCGCTGGGGACCGGGGAGCTGTTTTTT	CASSWGLALGTGELFF
TRBV7-9	TRBJ2-3	.	.	TGTGCCAGCAGCTTTAGTACTAGACCAACAGATACGCAGTATTTT	CASSFSTRPTDTQYF
TRBV6-1	TRBJ2-7	.	.	TGTGCCAGCAGCCTCTCTAGCGTCTCCTACGAGCAGTACTTC	CASSLSSVSYEQYF